One and the same sample provided the 24 T cell receptor beta chains below, sequenced in a study of blood T cell repertoires in COVID-19. The data were produced by immunoSEQ multiplex PCR, yet TCRdb's version contains in-frame clones alone and is incomplete. The sample yields over 120,000 clones, around 73% seen once. The sequencing input was peripheral blood. The source is a woman in her fifties or sixties with active or convalescent COVID-19.

This chain links TRBV3-1 (or the pseudogene TRBV3-2) with TRBJ2-1; perhaps TRBD2 as D (7 bases). The germline gives CDR1 LGHDT, CDR2 YNNKEL (reference sequence). CDR3 length: 16 residues. V was pared by 0 bases and J by 4 bases, with 13 bases between. This CDR3 reads CASSQEGGGWYNEQFF. In DNA form, the CDR3 reads TGTGCCAGCAGCCAAGAGGGGGGGGGCTGGTACAATGAGCAGTTCTTC.

V gene TRBV24-1 combines with J gene TRBJ2-5, with D unresolved. The germline gives CDR1 KGHDR, CDR2 SFDVKD. With 5 bases removed from V and 4 bases from J, the gap between germline ends came to 16 bases. This CDR3 is 15 amino acids long. CDR3 protein: CATSGRGPVLETQYF. The DNA for the CDR3 is TGTGCCACCAGTGGAAGAGGCCCGGTATTAGAGACCCAGTACTTC.

The chain is built from TRBV27 and TRBJ2-3; tentative D call: TRBD2 (6 bases). The ends were cut back, 6 bases at V and 6 bases at J, with 16 bases in the middle. The CDR3 is made up of 14 amino acids. The V gene's germline CDR1 is MNHEY and CDR2 SMNVEV (reference sequence). This chain's CDR3 is CASRPRGIKDTQYF. The CDR3 DNA follows: TGTGCCAGCAGGCCTCGGGGGATTAAGGATACGCAGTATTTT.

The chain recombines TRBV6-1 with TRBJ1-4; D not resolved. Germline values: CDR1 MNHNS, CDR2 SASEGT. The V end lost 3 bases, the J end lost 6 bases, and 17 bases lay between the germline ends. CDR3 length: 16 residues. This CDR3 reads CASSDRLRKRDEKLFF. For the CDR3, the DNA is TGTGCCAGCAGTGATCGCCTCCGGAAACGGGATGAAAAACTGTTTTTT.

V is TRBV6-1 and J is TRBJ2-2; weak D call: TRBD1 (6 bases). The germline V and J ends were trimmed by 5 bases and 4 bases, with 14 bases remaining between them. Germline CDR1 reads MNHNS; CDR2 reads SASEGT. The CDR3 loop spans 15 amino acids. CDR3 nucleotide sequence: TGTGCCAGCAGTCTACAGGGCCCCTTCACCGGGGAGCTGTTTTTT. Residues: CASSLQGPFTGELFF.

In this sample, this clone turned up once. This chain links TRBV2 with TRBJ2-2, with D perhaps TRBD2 (5 bases). The CDR3 spans 13 residues. Per the germline V gene, CDR1 is SNHLY and CDR2 is FYNNEI. Trimming pared 7 bases from V and 1 base from J, leaving 7 bases between. In DNA form, the CDR3 reads TGTGCCAGCACCCGGGAGAACACCGGGGAGCTGTTTTTT. It specifies CASTRENTGELFF.

The chain links TRBV7-9 to TRBJ1-1, with 9 bases aligning to TRBD1. Germline loops: CDR1 SEHNR, CDR2 FQNEAQ (reference sequence). After removal of 0 bases from V and 11 bases from J, the junction contained 7 bases not matched to a gene. The CDR3 covers 14 residues. This chain's CDR3 is CASSLAQGQGPAFF. CDR3 nucleotide sequence: TGTGCCAGCAGCTTAGCGCAGGGACAGGGCCCGGCTTTCTTT.

V is TRBV6-2 or TRBV6-3 and J is TRBJ1-2; D is uncertain. Germline CDR1 MNHEY, CDR2 SVGEGT. This CDR3 has 12 amino acids. With 4 bases removed from V and 7 bases from J, the gap between germline ends came to 10 bases. In nucleotides, the CDR3 is TGTGCCAGCAGTTCGGCGGGAGGTGGCTACACCTTC. It codes for CASSSAGGGYTF.

This clone occurred a few times. The rearrangement links TRBV5-1 to TRBJ2-1, with D perhaps matching TRBD2 (6 bases). Germline loops: CDR1 SGHRS, CDR2 YFSETQ. The CDR3 covers 14 residues. The V end lost 1 base, the J end lost 5 bases, and 10 bases lay between the germline ends. This CDR3 reads CASSLRGSHNEQFF. The CDR3 DNA follows: TGCGCCAGCAGCTTGCGGGGGAGTCACAATGAGCAGTTCTTC.

The chain has TRBV10-3 and TRBJ1-2; 8 bases are a match to TRBD1. The V gene's germline CDR1 is ENHRY and CDR2 SYGVKD. There are 17 residues in the CDR3. Losses at the gene ends were 0 bases for V and 0 bases for J; bases not matched to a gene: 6. Here the CDR3 reads CAISESGTGATNYGYTF. The CDR3 DNA reads as TGTGCCATCAGTGAGTCGGGGACAGGCGCTACTAACTATGGCTACACCTTC.

As DNA, the CDR3 is TGTGCCAGCAGCTTGGGGGCCCCCCGGGCGGCTTTCTTT. Its protein product is CASSLGAPRAAFF. This chain connects TRBV11-2 to TRBJ1-1; D perhaps matches TRBD1 (6 bases). There are 13 residues in the CDR3. Trimming pared 3 bases from V and 11 bases from J, leaving 16 bases between. Germline assignment: CDR1 SGHAT and CDR2 FQNNGV.

The CDR3 nucleotides are TGTGCCAGCAGTTCAGGGGGCCTAACTGAAGCTTTCTTT. Protein product: CASSSGGLTEAFF. The chain carries TRBV28 and TRBJ1-1; TRBD1 matches at 8 bases. There are 13 residues in the CDR3. The ends lost 4 bases at V and 5 bases at J; junction bases unmatched: 3. Germline V lookup: CDR1 MDHEN, CDR2 SYDVKM.

The V and J genes are TRBV18 and TRBJ1-2; unclear D gene. The CDR3 runs 14 residues. Germline values: CDR1 KGHSH, CDR2 LQKENI. The ends were cut back, 0 bases at V and 7 bases at J, with 12 bases in the middle. For the CDR3, the DNA is TGTGCCAGCTCACCACCGGTAAAAGGGAGTGGCTACACCTTC. Its protein product is CASSPPVKGSGYTF.

V gene TRBV9 combines with J gene TRBJ1-2, with a possible D match to TRBD1 (5 bases). The germline V gene has CDR1 SGDLS and CDR2 YYNGEE. V was clipped by 0 bases and J by 8 bases, with 11 bases between them. The CDR3 contains 13 residues. DNA for the CDR3: TGTGCCAGCAGCGTAGAGCCAAGGGGCGGCTACACCTTC. This gives the protein CASSVEPRGGYTF.

The rearrangement joins TRBV5-5 to TRBJ1-1, with D perhaps TRBD1 (5 bases). The germline CDR1 and CDR2 sequences are SGHKS and YYEKEE (reference sequence). The CDR3 loop spans 17 amino acids. V dropped 0 bases and J dropped 3 bases, with 18 bases sitting between them. CDR3 DNA sequence: TGTGCCAGCAGCTTGGTAAAGACGGGGGTAACGGACACTGAAGCTTTCTTT. It codes for CASSLVKTGVTDTEAFF. The full variable domain, with the rest looked up from reference TRBV5-5 and TRBJ1-1, is DAGVTQSPTHLIKTRGQQVTLRCSPISGHKSVSWYQQVLGQGPQFIFQYYEKEERGRGNFPDRFSARQFPNYSSELNVNALLLGDSALYLCASSLVKTGVTDTEAFFGQGTRLTVV.

The chain has TRBV20-1 and TRBJ2-3, with D uncertain. This CDR3 spans 11 amino acids. Germline CDR1 and CDR2: DFQATT and SNEGSKA (reference sequence). Trimming shortened V by 6 bases and J by 1 base, and 5 bases separated the two germline ends. The CDR3 region has the DNA TGCAGTGCCCATCGCACAGATACGCAGTATTTT. Translated, it gives CSAHRTDTQYF.

This clone appeared a few times. The V call is TRBV6-2 or TRBV6-3, the J call TRBJ2-4; weak D call: TRBD2 (6 bases). This CDR3 comprises 16 residues. Germline-derived CDR1 and CDR2 are MNHEY and SVGEGT. V shed 1 base and J shed 3 bases, with 13 bases lying between them. The CDR3 coding sequence is TGTGCCAGCAGTTACTTGGGCGGGACGGGCAAAAACATTCAGTACTTC. Protein product: CASSYLGGTGKNIQYF.

The chain is built from TRBV5-6 and TRBJ1-1, with 11 positions matching TRBD1. CDR1 is SGHDT and CDR2 is YYEEEE in the germline V gene. This CDR3 is 15 amino acids long. The V gene end was trimmed by 2 bases and the J gene end by 5 bases; junction bases not matched to a gene: 5. CDR3 in amino acids: CASSFLGTGGTEAFF. CDR3 bases: TGTGCCAGCAGCTTCCTCGGGACAGGGGGGACTGAAGCTTTCTTT.

The chain carries TRBV5-1 and TRBJ1-2, with D maybe TRBD1 (5 bases). The V gene lost 0 bases and the J gene lost 4 bases, with 10 bases spanning the gap. The CDR3 runs to 14 residues. Germline CDR1 SGHRS, CDR2 YFSETQ. The DNA of the CDR3 is TGCGCCAGCAGCTTGGACGGGACTGCCTATGGCTACACCTTC. This encodes CASSLDGTAYGYTF.

About this clone: In the same sample, other DNA sequences code for this CDR3. J is TRBJ1-4 and V is TRBV12-3 or TRBV12-4; the match to TRBD1 covers 7 bases. This CDR3 is built from 13 residues. Trimming at V came to 5 bases and at J to 7 bases, leaving 4 bases not matched to a gene. CDR3 loop: CASSRQGGEKLFF. CDR3 bases: TGTGCCAGCAGTAGACAGGGTGGTGAAAAACTGTTTTTT.

This clone has a count of ten or more. The chain carries TRBV7-8 and TRBJ1-6; TRBD1 matches 8 bases. CDR1 and CDR2 from the germline V gene are SGHVS and FQNEAQ. The junction had 5 bases not matched to a gene; V was cut back by 4 bases and J by 6 bases. This CDR3 has 15 residues. CDR3 DNA sequence: TGTGCCAGCAGCTCCCCGGGACAGGTTAATTCACCCCTCCACTTT. Translating it yields CASSSPGQVNSPLHF. The complete variable domain, with remaining parts taken from reference TRBV7-8 and TRBJ1-6, reads GAGVSQSPRYKVAKRGQDVALRCDPISGHVSLFWYQQALGQGPEFLTYFQNEAQLDKSGLPSDRFFAERPEGSVSTLKIQRTQQEDSAVYLCASSSPGQVNSPLHFGNGTRLTVT.

The chain couples TRBV12-3 or TRBV12-4 to TRBJ1-6; 8 bases are shared with TRBD1. The CDR3 length is 13 residues. With 8 bases clipped from V and 7 bases from J, the junction kept 4 bases outside the gene matches. The CDR3 DNA reads TGTGCCAGCCAACGGGACAGGAATTCACCCCTCCACTTT. This sequence encodes CASQRDRNSPLHF.

The J gene is TRBJ2-5, the V gene TRBV11-2, with D perhaps TRBD2 (6 bases). The CDR3 totals 14 residues. Germline V gene sequence: CDR1 SGHAT, CDR2 FQNNGV. V lost 0 bases and J lost 9, with 14 bases in between. This CDR3 reads CASSLDGGVKPQYF. The DNA for the CDR3 is TGTGCCAGCAGCTTAGATGGCGGGGTGAAGCCCCAGTACTTC.

The rearrangement joins TRBV6-1 to TRBJ1-5; 11 nucleotides line up with TRBD1. The CDR3 runs to 20 residues. Germline V CDR1 and CDR2: MNHNS, SASEGT. V dropped 4 bases and J dropped 0; count of bases not matched to a gene: 14. DNA for the CDR3: TGTGCCAGCAGTGCCATTGGACCGGGACAGGGGGGGAATAGCAATCAGCCCCAGCATTTT. It yields the protein CASSAIGPGQGGNSNQPQHF.